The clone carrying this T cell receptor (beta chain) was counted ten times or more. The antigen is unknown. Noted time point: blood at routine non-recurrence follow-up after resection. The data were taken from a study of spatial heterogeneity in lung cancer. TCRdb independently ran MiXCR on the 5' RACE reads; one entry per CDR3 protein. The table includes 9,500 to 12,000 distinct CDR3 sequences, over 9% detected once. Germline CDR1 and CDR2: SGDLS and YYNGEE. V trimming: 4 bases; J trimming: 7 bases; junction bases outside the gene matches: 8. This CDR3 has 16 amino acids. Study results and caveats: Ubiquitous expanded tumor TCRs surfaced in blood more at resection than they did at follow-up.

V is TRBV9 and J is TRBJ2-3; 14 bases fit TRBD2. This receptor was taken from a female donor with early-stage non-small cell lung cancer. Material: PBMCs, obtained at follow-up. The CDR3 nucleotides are TGTGCCAGCAGCCCCCGGACTAGCGGGGGGTCGAATACGCAGTATTTT. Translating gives CASSPRTSGGSNTQYF.